These 26 T cell receptor beta chains share one sample of origin, sequenced in a study of blood T cell repertoires in COVID-19. TCRdb's copy holds only in-frame clones and misses some; the assay was immunoSEQ multiplex PCR. Among 90,000 to 130,000 clones, less than 85% were seen once, and the ten largest hold about 1.8%. Sequencing was done on a sample of peripheral blood. The receptors shown here come from a woman aged 40 to 50 with acute or convalescent COVID-19.

This clone has more than one count but fewer than ten. CDR3 sequence reads: CASSLGTANTEAFF. CDR3 DNA sequence: TGTGCCAGCAGTTTGGGTACAGCGAACACTGAAGCTTTCTTT. The chain recombines TRBV28 with TRBJ1-1; the D is unclear. The CDR3 totals 14 residues. Germline V CDR1 and CDR2: MDHEN, SYDVKM. The germline V and J ends were trimmed by 3 bases and 1 base, with 9 bases remaining between them. The variable domain in full, completed from reference TRBV28 and TRBJ1-1, reads DVKVTQSSRYLVKRTGEKVFLECVQDMDHENMFWYRQDPGLGLRLIYFSYDVKMKEKGDIPEGYSVSREKKERFSLILESASTNQTSMYLCASSLGTANTEAFFGQGTRLTVV.

CDR3 nucleotides: TGTGCCAGCAACGGGGGGCTAGCGGGTCCCACAGATACGCAGTATTTT. It encodes CASNGGLAGPTDTQYF. The gene calls are TRBV9 and TRBJ2-3; 8 bases line up with TRBD2. From germline, CDR1 is SGDLS and CDR2 YYNGEE. With 6 bases clipped from V and 2 bases from J, the junction kept 11 bases outside the gene matches. The CDR3 length is 16 residues.

The V and J genes are TRBV7-9 and TRBJ1-1, with 11 bases lining up with TRBD1. Germline CDR1 is SEHNR and CDR2 is FQNEAQ (reference sequence). The J segment lost 3 bases and the V segment lost 8 bases, leaving 2 bases of the junction unmatched. The CDR3 spans 13 residues. CDR3: CASRGQGDTEAFF. The CDR3 DNA sequence: TGTGCCAGCCGGGGACAGGGGGACACTGAAGCTTTCTTT.

The chain uses TRBV5-1 and TRBJ2-5; TRBD1 agrees at 7 bases. CDR1 and CDR2 (germline): SGHRS, YFSETQ. With V trimmed by 4 bases and J by 5 bases, 8 bases remained unmatched. The length of the CDR3 is 14 residues. Here the CDR3 reads CASSQGQPRETQYF. CDR3 nucleotide sequence: TGCGCCAGCAGCCAGGGACAGCCAAGGGAGACCCAGTACTTC.

As DNA, the CDR3 is TGTGCCAGCATGGAGGGGACGACCAAATCACCCCTCCACTTT. As protein: CASMEGTTKSPLHF. The chain is built from TRBV28 and TRBJ1-6; TRBD1 might be the D (5 bases). Germline-derived CDR1 and CDR2 are MDHEN and SYDVKM. CDR3 size: 14 residues. V lost 7 bases and J 10 bases, leaving 17 bases between the germline ends. Drawing the rest from reference TRBV28 and TRBJ1-6, the complete variable domain is DVKVTQSSRYLVKRTGEKVFLECVQDMDHENMFWYRQDPGLGLRLIYFSYDVKMKEKGDIPEGYSVSREKKERFSLILESASTNQTSMYLCASMEGTTKSPLHFGNGTRLTVT.

A remark on this clone: One end of the junction does not line up with germline, which may come from a read error. As DNA, the CDR3 is TGCGCGGCGGGGCGGGACGCCCGTTCCGAGCAGTACTTC. As protein: CAAGRDARSEQYF. The V call is TRBV7-8, the J call TRBJ2-7, with D perhaps TRBD2 (6 bases). The CDR3 covers 13 residues. Germline V gene lookup returns CDR1 SGHVS and CDR2 FQNEAQ.

The genes are TRBV7-6 and TRBJ2-3; tentatively, D is TRBD1 (6 bases). Trimming removed 1 base from V and 2 bases from J, with 10 bases in between. The CDR3 spans 15 residues. CDR1 SGHVS and CDR2 FNYEAQ come from the germline V gene. This chain's CDR3 is CASSLGGGFTDTQYF. DNA of the CDR3: TGTGCCAGCAGCTTAGGAGGGGGATTCACAGATACGCAGTATTTT.

This chain connects TRBV9 to TRBJ2-3; 9 bases align to TRBD2. Germline V CDR1 and CDR2: SGDLS, YYNGEE. Trimming cost V 0 bases and J 15 bases; bases outside gene matches: 14. There are 15 residues in the CDR3. The CDR3 DNA sequence: TGTGCCAGCAGCGTAGGAAATGATGTGGGGGGACTAGCTTATTTT. Its translation is CASSVGNDVGGLAYF.

This clone showed up just once. This chain connects TRBV5-4 to TRBJ1-6; D is perhaps TRBD1 (6 bases). V dropped 0 bases and J dropped 9 bases, with 13 bases sitting between them. The CDR3 has 15 amino acids. Germline-derived CDR1 and CDR2 are SGHNT and YYREEE (reference sequence). DNA of the CDR3: TGTGCCAGCAGCTTGGAGCAGGGGAGTACTTCACCCCTCCACTTT. Protein sequence: CASSLEQGSTSPLHF.

CDR3: CAWSVGLAGDDEQFF. CDR3 sequence (DNA): TGTGCCTGGAGTGTGGGGCTAGCGGGGGACGATGAGCAGTTCTTC. The rearrangement joins TRBV30 to TRBJ2-1; 10 bases map to TRBD2. The junction had 7 bases not matched to a gene; V was cut back by 0 bases and J by 8 bases. Germline CDR1 reads GTSNPN; CDR2 reads SVGIG (reference sequence). The CDR3 is 15 residues long. Looking up the rest from reference TRBV30 and TRBJ2-1 gives the full variable domain: SQTIHQWPATLVQPVGSPLSLECTVEGTSNPNLYWYRQAAGRGLQLLFYSVGIGQISSEVPQNLSASRPQDRQFILSSKKLLLSDSGFYLCAWSVGLAGDDEQFFGPGTRLTVL.

The V gene is TRBV5-1, the J gene TRBJ2-1; TRBD2 might be the D (6 bases). The V gene lost 0 bases and the J gene lost 5 bases, with 9 bases spanning the gap. The CDR3 contains 14 residues. Germline V gene sequence: CDR1 SGHRS, CDR2 YFSETQ. The DNA of the CDR3 is TGCGCCAGCAGCTTGGGTTCGGGGGACAATGAGCAGTTCTTC. Its translation is CASSLGSGDNEQFF.

The table lists this clone with a few counts. The V call is TRBV19, the J call TRBJ1-5; TRBD1 is a possible D gene (5 bases). Germline assignment: CDR1 LNHDA and CDR2 SQIVND (reference sequence). The CDR3 runs to 14 residues. V was pared by 11 bases and J by 1 base, with 15 bases between. The CDR3 here is CASKGIQSNQPQHF. The CDR3 coding sequence is TGTGCCTCCAAGGGGATTCAGAGCAATCAGCCCCAGCATTTT.

For the CDR3, the DNA is TGTGCCAGCACCTTGGACAGTATGGCAACTAATGAAAAACTGTTTTTT. As protein: CASTLDSMATNEKLFF. The chain recombines TRBV2 with TRBJ1-4; the D gene is possibly TRBD1 (6 bases). The CDR3 sequence is 16 residues long. V was shortened by 7 bases and J by 0 bases, with 15 bases between the two germline ends. Germline V lookup: CDR1 SNHLY, CDR2 FYNNEI.

V usage is TRBV10-1 and J usage is TRBJ2-2; D may be TRBD1 (6 bases). The length of the CDR3 is 13 residues. The germline V gene encodes CDR1 WNHNN and CDR2 SYGVQD (reference sequence). The V end lost 2 bases, the J end lost 14 bases, and 15 bases lay between the germline ends. This CDR3 is CASSEDRRGYLFF. In nucleotides, the CDR3 is TGCGCCAGCAGTGAGGACCGCAGGGGATACCTGTTTTTT.

J is TRBJ1-1 and V is TRBV28, with 8 bases fitting TRBD1. Per the germline V gene, CDR1 is MDHEN and CDR2 is SYDVKM. CDR3 length: 17 amino acids. V was clipped by 7 bases and J by 0 bases; unmatched bases: 13. Here the CDR3 DNA reads TGTGCCAGCAAACCCGGACAGGGTAGGGGCATGAACACTGAAGCTTTCTTT. Protein sequence: CASKPGQGRGMNTEAFF.

A word on this clone: An end of the junction differs from the germline gene, which may be a read error. The gene calls are TRBV11-3 and TRBJ1-5, with 7 bases fitting TRBD1. CDR3 length equals 21 residues. Germline V CDR1 and CDR2: SGHNT, YENEEA. This chain's CDR3 is CASSLEAPVVRENRGNQPQHF. The CDR3 DNA is TGTGCCAGCAGCTTAGAAGCCCCCGTTGTTCGGGAAAACAGGGGCAACCAGCCCCAGCATTTT.

This clone was picked up many times. V usage is TRBV28 and J usage is TRBJ2-5; the D gene is possibly TRBD2 (5 bases). Germline V gene lookup returns CDR1 MDHEN and CDR2 SYDVKM. The CDR3 length is 13 residues. Between the trimmed V and J ends, which lost 3 bases and 5 bases, there was a span of 10 bases. CDR3 in amino acids: CASSFVRGETQYF. The DNA for the CDR3 is TGTGCCAGCAGTTTTGTTCGAGGGGAGACCCAGTACTTC.

The V and J genes are TRBV4-2 and TRBJ1-1; no clear D. Germline V CDR1 and CDR2: LGHNA, YNFKEQ. V lost 1 base and J 0 bases, leaving 6 bases between the germline ends. There are 14 residues in the CDR3. The chain's CDR3 is CASSQGHVNTEAFF. The CDR3 nucleotides are TGTGCCAGCAGCCAAGGACATGTGAACACTGAAGCTTTCTTT.

This rearrangement joins TRBV7-8 to TRBJ1-1; 9 bases fit TRBD1. Germline CDR1 is SGHVS and CDR2 is FQNEAQ. J gave up 4 bases and V 4 bases, and 16 bases lay outside the gene matches. CDR3 length: 18 amino acids. CDR3 nucleotides: TGTGCCAGCAGCTCCCGCGTACAGGGGGCGCGAGGCTTCACTGAAGCTTTCTTT. It translates to CASSSRVQGARGFTEAFF.

This clone was observed a handful of times. The chain combines TRBV9 with TRBJ1-4, with a possible D match to TRBD1 (6 bases). The V end was cut by 2 bases, the J end by 5 bases, with 13 bases between. The CDR3 consists of 15 residues. From germline, CDR1 is SGDLS and CDR2 YYNGEE. CDR3 protein: CASSVSWDTNEKLFF. CDR3 in DNA: TGTGCCAGCAGCGTCTCCTGGGACACAAATGAAAAACTGTTTTTT.

The rearrangement uses TRBV6-1 and TRBJ1-3, with D possibly being TRBD1 (5 bases). V was trimmed by 0 bases and J by 2 bases, leaving 17 bases between them. Germline V gives CDR1 MNHNS, CDR2 SASEGT. This CDR3 is built from 18 residues. The CDR3 spells CASSEAGGLRATGNTIYF. The CDR3 bases are TGTGCCAGCAGTGAAGCGGGGGGGTTGAGGGCCACTGGAAACACCATATATTTT.

The sample holds one count of this clone. This chain uses TRBV4-1 with TRBJ1-2; D gene unclear. The CDR3 is 15 amino acids. Trimming pared 11 bases from V and 4 bases from J, leaving 23 bases between. From germline, CDR1 is MGHRA and CDR2 YSYEKL. Here the CDR3 reads CAGSPYQASSYGYTF. The CDR3 DNA reads as TGCGCCGGCTCGCCCTATCAGGCTTCGAGCTATGGCTACACCTTC.

The rearrangement joins TRBV7-9 to TRBJ2-5; D is possibly TRBD2 (6 bases). Germline CDR1 SEHNR, CDR2 FQNEAQ (reference sequence). The V gene lost 5 bases and the J gene lost 2 bases, with 18 bases spanning the gap. CDR3 size: 16 residues. The CDR3 DNA is TGTGCCAGCAGCGCGACTGGAGGGGCGAGGCAAGAGACCCAGTACTTC. This sequence encodes CASSATGGARQETQYF.

The V and J genes are TRBV7-9 and TRBJ2-3; D call uncertain. Germline assignment: CDR1 SEHNR and CDR2 FQNEAQ (reference sequence). V lost 6 bases and J 0 bases, leaving 7 bases between the germline ends. This CDR3 region has 13 residues. Here the CDR3 reads CASRPTSTDTQYF. The DNA of the CDR3 is TGTGCCAGCAGACCGACTAGCACAGATACGCAGTATTTT.

The chain uses TRBV13 and TRBJ1-5; D remains ambiguous. Trimming left V 3 bases short and J 4 bases short, with 7 bases between. The germline gives CDR1 PRHDT, CDR2 FYEKMQ (reference sequence). The CDR3 is 13 amino acids. The CDR3 region is CASSFQNNQPQHF. The CDR3 DNA reads as TGTGCCAGCAGCTTTCAGAATAATCAGCCCCAGCATTTT.

This CDR3 is CASSPPGTNEKLFF. CDR3 bases: TGTGCCAGCAGCCCCCCCGGTACTAATGAAAAACTGTTTTTT. This chain joins TRBV9 and TRBJ1-4; no clear D gene. The CDR3 sequence is 14 residues long. Germline V CDR1 and CDR2: SGDLS, YYNGEE. Trimming removed 4 bases from V and 2 bases from J, with 9 bases in between.